Listed below are T cell receptor beta chains from one sample, sequenced in a study of STAT5B mutations in CD4+ large granular lymphocyte leukemia. Measured with immunoSEQ multiplex PCR; TCRdb has only the in-frame clones, and not every one. The sample has around 43,000 clones, just over 85% seen once. The sequencing sample was made of CD4+ T cells from blood buffy coats. Receptors were obtained from a human donor in good health. Both conserved end residues are trimmed from each CDR3.

ASSSFGEVAGNEQF	TRBV11-2	TRBJ2-1
ASSYSPTTNEQF	TRBV6-6	TRBJ2-1
ASSFSGGTSNQPQH	TRBV27	TRBJ1-5
ASSTTGTYQPQH	TRBV19	TRBJ1-5
ASSLGSLNTEAF	TRBV5-1	TRBJ1-1
ASRVAGGTDTQY	TRBV5-4	TRBJ2-3
AWNRADPTNTEAF	TRBV30	TRBJ1-1
ASSRAGREQF	TRBV7-2	TRBJ2-1
SVSESVGVGGNTIY	TRBV29-1	TRBJ1-3
ASSLARQPLNTEAF	TRBV5-1	TRBJ1-1
ASTLARTDTQY	TRBV7-9	TRBJ2-3
ASSSGGTEDNQPQH	TRBV7-2	TRBJ1-5
ASSLGSGGELF	TRBV7-6	TRBJ2-2
ATKLPSYNEQF	TRBV19	TRBJ2-1
ASSPGLAGARGEQF	TRBV5-4	TRBJ2-1
ASTPRGNTEAF	TRBV5-5	TRBJ1-1
ASSSSLGKGYT	TRBV7-2	TRBJ1-2
ASSSGTSGTDTQY	TRBV5-1	TRBJ2-3